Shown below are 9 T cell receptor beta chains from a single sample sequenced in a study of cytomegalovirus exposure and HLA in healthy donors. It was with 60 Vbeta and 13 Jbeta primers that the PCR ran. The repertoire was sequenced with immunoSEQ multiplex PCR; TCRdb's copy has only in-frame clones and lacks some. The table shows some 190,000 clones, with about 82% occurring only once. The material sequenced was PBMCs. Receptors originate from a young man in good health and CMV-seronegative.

CDR3 in amino acids: CASSSGARRGAEAFF. The CDR3 DNA is TGTGCCAGTAGTAGTGGGGCCCGTCGAGGCGCTGAAGCTTTCTTT. The genes are TRBV19 and TRBJ1-1; perhaps TRBD1 as D (5 bases). The V gene's germline CDR1 is LNHDA and CDR2 SQIVND (reference sequence). The CDR3 runs 15 residues. V was cut by 4 bases and J by 6 bases, with 18 bases left in between.

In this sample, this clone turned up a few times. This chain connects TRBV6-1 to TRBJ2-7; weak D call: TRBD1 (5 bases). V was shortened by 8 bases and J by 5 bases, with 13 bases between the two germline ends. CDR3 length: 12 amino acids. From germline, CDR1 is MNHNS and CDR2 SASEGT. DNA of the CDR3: TGTGCCAGCCGCCCCTCAGGGCACGAGCAGTACTTC. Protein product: CASRPSGHEQYF.

The CDR3 reads CASSQSPGFYEQFF. The CDR3 DNA is TGCGCCAGCAGCCAAAGTCCGGGGTTCTATGAGCAGTTCTTC. The V call is TRBV4-1, the J call TRBJ2-1; a possible D gene is TRBD2 (5 bases). Germline V lookup: CDR1 MGHRA, CDR2 YSYEKL. The germline V and J ends were trimmed by 2 bases and 8 bases, with 13 bases remaining between them. The CDR3 is made up of 14 amino acids.

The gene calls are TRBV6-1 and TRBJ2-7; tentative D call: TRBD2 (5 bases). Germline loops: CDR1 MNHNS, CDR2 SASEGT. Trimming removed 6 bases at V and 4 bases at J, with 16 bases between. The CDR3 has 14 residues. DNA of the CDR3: TGTGCCAGCAGCCCTTGGGGAGACCAATACGAGCAGTACTTC. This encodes CASSPWGDQYEQYF.

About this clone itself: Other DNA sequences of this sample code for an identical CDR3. CDR3 nucleotide sequence: TGTGCCAGCAGCTTGGGAACAGCTAACTATGGCTACACCTTC. Translating gives CASSLGTANYGYTF. V is TRBV5-4 and J is TRBJ1-2; D unclear. This CDR3 spans 14 amino acids. V lost 0 bases and J lost 0, with 6 bases in between. Germline assignment: CDR1 SGHNT and CDR2 YYREEE (reference sequence).

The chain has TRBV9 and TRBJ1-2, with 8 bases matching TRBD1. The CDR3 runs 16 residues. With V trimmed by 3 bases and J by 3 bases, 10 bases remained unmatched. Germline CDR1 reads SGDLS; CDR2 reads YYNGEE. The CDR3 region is CASSAQGGEHDYGYTF. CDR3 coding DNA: TGTGCCAGCAGCGCACAGGGGGGTGAGCACGACTATGGCTACACCTTC. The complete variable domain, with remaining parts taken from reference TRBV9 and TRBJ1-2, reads DSGVTQTPKHLITATGQRVTLRCSPRSGDLSVYWYQQSLDQGLQFLIQYYNGEERAKGNILERFSAQQFPDLHSELNLSSLELGDSALYFCASSAQGGEHDYGYTFGSGTRLTVV.

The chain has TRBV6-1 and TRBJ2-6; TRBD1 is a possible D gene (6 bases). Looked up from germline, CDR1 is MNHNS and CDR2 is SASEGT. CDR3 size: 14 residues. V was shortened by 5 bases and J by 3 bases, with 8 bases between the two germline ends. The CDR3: CASSHRVGANVLTF. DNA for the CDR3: TGTGCCAGCAGTCACAGGGTTGGGGCCAACGTCCTGACTTTC.

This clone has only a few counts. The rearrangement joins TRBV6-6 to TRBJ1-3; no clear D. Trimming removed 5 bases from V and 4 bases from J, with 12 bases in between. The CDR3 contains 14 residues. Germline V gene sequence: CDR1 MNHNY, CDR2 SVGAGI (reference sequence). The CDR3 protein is CASSPRALGNTIYF. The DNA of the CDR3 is TGTGCCAGCAGTCCGCGGGCACTCGGAAACACCATATATTTT.

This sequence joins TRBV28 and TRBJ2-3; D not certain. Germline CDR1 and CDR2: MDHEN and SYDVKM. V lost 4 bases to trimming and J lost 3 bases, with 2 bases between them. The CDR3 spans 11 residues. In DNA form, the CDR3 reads TGTGCCAGCAGTTCGACAGATACGCAGTATTTT. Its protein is CASSSTDTQYF.